A selection of T cell receptor beta chains follows, all from one sample in a study of cytomegalovirus exposure and HLA in healthy donors. The data were produced by immunoSEQ multiplex PCR, yet TCRdb's version contains in-frame clones alone and is incomplete. The sample has 170,000 or so clones, roughly 78% seen once. The sample consisted of PBMCs. These receptors originate from a woman aged 45-60 years in good health and CMV-seropositive. Each CDR3 is given without its conserved first and last residue. Each record gives: D gene, V gene, J gene, CDR3 protein. A D gene is named only where the DNA matches it firmly.

>NA|TRBV4-1|TRBJ1-1
ASSPQQGNTEAF
>TRBD1|TRBV5-1|TRBJ1-4
ASRPTGVATNEKLF
>NA|TRBV19|TRBJ1-2
ASSIGPLGGGYT
>TRBD2|TRBV15|TRBJ2-3
ATSRDELAGSRDTQY
>NA|TRBV2|TRBJ1-1
ASSEWQGRNTEAF
>TRBD2|TRBV5-1|TRBJ2-6
ASSLIAGGPGANVLT
>TRBD1|TRBV6-5|TRBJ1-1
ASRVSRGPGTEAF
>NA|TRBV5-6|TRBJ1-1
ASSLGDTKAF
>NA|TRBV12-1|TRBJ2-7
ASSFRQGSYEQY
>TRBD1|TRBV25-1|TRBJ1-2
ASSGQGRGYT
>NA|TRBV5-1|TRBJ1-1
ASSSQGKNTEAF
>NA|TRBV5-1|TRBJ2-4
ASSADPLAGKNIQY
>TRBD1|TRBV18|TRBJ1-2
ASQRTGGNYGYT
>NA|TRBV7-2|TRBJ2-5
ASSRDWQETQY
>TRBD1|TRBV5-1|TRBJ1-2
ASSPGAGGRYGYT
>NA|TRBV27|TRBJ2-3
ASSPGAGATDTQY
>TRBD2|TRBV9|TRBJ2-1
ASSPRLAGGNEQF
>TRBD2|TRBV5-1|TRBJ2-3
ASSSGTSADTQY
>TRBD1|TRBV5-1|TRBJ2-3
ASRTGIVDTQY
>TRBD2|TRBV4-1|TRBJ2-7
ASSQDQVSGALSYEQY
>TRBD2|TRBV5-4|TRBJ2-2
ASSLAGAGGPAGELF
>TRBD2|TRBV6-1|TRBJ2-7
ASLTSGGSYEQY
>NA|TRBV18|TRBJ1-1
ASSPFDTGNTEAF
>NA|TRBV18|TRBJ1-2
ASSPDGVGYT
>NA|TRBV19|TRBJ2-2
ASRLLQVANTGELF
>NA|TRBV1|TRBJ1-2
TSSQVTGGNYGYT
>NA|TRBV6-5|TRBJ1-6
ASSAEGSSNSPLH
>TRBD1|TRBV2|TRBJ1-1
ASRVLQGNLNTEAF
>NA|TRBV5-1|TRBJ1-1
ASSRELNTEAF
>NA|TRBV1|TRBJ1-1
TSSPLPRDRSMNTEAF
>NA|TRBV19|TRBJ2-7
ASSSSRVQGFSYEQY
>NA|TRBV19|TRBJ1-5
ASTAETAINQPQH
>TRBD1|TRBV19|TRBJ1-2
ASSTSEGQGTYGYT
>TRBD1|TRBV6-1|TRBJ1-1
ATKGQLNTEAF
>TRBD2|TRBV7-3|TRBJ2-3
ASSLVGASGGVSTDTQY
>NA|TRBV6-6|TRBJ1-6
ASSYGTFTPLH
>NA|TRBV6-1|TRBJ2-3
ASSERALTSTDTQY
>NA|TRBV6-6|TRBJ1-1
ASSLLARGAEAF
>NA|TRBV11-3|TRBJ1-1
ASSLGGNQNTEAF
>NA|TRBV6-5|TRBJ1-2
ASSYSRGRSGYT
>NA|TRBV5-6|TRBJ2-3
ASSFASGLSRAQY
>NA|TRBV6-1|TRBJ1-4
ASRGGKLF
>TRBD1|TRBV14|TRBJ2-7
ASSHPGTGRPYEQY
>NA|TRBV9|TRBJ2-1
ASSVGGGGQVTYNEQF
>NA|TRBV29-1|TRBJ1-2
SVTGRNYGYT
>NA|TRBV19|TRBJ1-3
ASSTDSRNTIY
>NA|TRBV7-9|TRBJ1-1
SSSPRGEAF
>TRBD1|TRBV19|TRBJ1-1
ASNGDRGFTEAF
>TRBD2|TRBV11-2|TRBJ2-7
ASSLTSGGSYEQY
>TRBD1|TRBV6-1|TRBJ1-5
ASSVGQEFNQPQH
>TRBD1|TRBV7-6|TRBJ1-1
ASSLGQGEEAF
>TRBD1|TRBV28|TRBJ1-2
ASSSPGQGAWGYT
>NA|TRBV6-5|TRBJ2-3
ASSRGTDTQY
>NA|TRBV5-1|TRBJ1-2
ASSLLVDEGYT
>NA|TRBV6-1|TRBJ2-2
ASSPGLPNTGELF
>NA|TRBV9|TRBJ2-2
ASSVGGRLAGELF
>NA|TRBV29-1|TRBJ1-1
SVASGPQGRAF
>NA|TRBV2|TRBJ2-2
ASSLYMVNTGELF
>TRBD2|TRBV7-8|TRBJ2-3
ASSLTGLAGPPNTQY